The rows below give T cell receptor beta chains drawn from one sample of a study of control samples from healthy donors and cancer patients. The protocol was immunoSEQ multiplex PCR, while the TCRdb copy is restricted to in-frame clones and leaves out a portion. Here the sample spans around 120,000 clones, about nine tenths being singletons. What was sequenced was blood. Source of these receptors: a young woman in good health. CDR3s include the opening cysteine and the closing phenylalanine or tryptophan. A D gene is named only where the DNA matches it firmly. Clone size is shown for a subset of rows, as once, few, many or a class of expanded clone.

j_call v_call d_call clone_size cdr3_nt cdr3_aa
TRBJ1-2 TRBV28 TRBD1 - TGTGCCAGCTTAACAGGGGGCAACTATGGCTACACCTTC CASLTGGNYGYTF
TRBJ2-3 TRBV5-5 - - TGTGCCAGCAGCTTGTTGGGGATCACAGATACGCAGTATTTT CASSLLGITDTQYF
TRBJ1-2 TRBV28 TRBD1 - TGTGCCAGCAGTTTGCCCTCCGGACAGGACCGCTATGGCTACACCTTC CASSLPSGQDRYGYTF
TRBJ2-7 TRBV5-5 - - TGTGCCAGCAGCTTGGGTCAGGGAACCTACTACGAGCAGTACTTC CASSLGQGTYYEQYF
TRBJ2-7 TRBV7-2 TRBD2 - TGTGCCAGCAGCTTGACTAGCGGGGGGCCTTACGAGCAGTACTTC CASSLTSGGPYEQYF
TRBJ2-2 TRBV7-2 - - TGTGCCAGCAGCCCCGTCAGTAGCGGGGAGCTGTTTTTT CASSPVSSGELFF
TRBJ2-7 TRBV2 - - TGTGCCAGCAGTGCGGGGACGGGATACGAGCAGTACTTC CASSAGTGYEQYF
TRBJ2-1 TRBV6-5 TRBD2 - TGTGCCAGCAGCCCCCTAGCGGGAGCCTACAATGAGCAGTTCTTC CASSPLAGAYNEQFF
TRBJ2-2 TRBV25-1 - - TGTGCCAGCAGTGAATCGAGGGTCGCCGGGGAGCTGTTTTTT CASSESRVAGELFF
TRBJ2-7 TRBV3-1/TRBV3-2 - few TGTGCCAGCAGCCAAGTGGCGACGGGGGAGCAGTACTTC CASSQVATGEQYF
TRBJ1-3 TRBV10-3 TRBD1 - TGTGCCATCAGTGAGTCGGCACTACAGGGGGCTGGAAACACCATATATTTT CAISESALQGAGNTIYF
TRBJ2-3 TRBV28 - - TGTGCCAGCAGTTTCGGGCAGGGGAACACAGATACGCAGTATTTT CASSFGQGNTDTQYF
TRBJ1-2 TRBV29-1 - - TGCAGCGTTGAAGAGTGGGGCTACACCTTC CSVEEWGYTF
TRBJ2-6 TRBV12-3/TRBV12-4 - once TGTGCCAGCAGCAGCTCTGGGGCCAACGTCCTGACTTTC CASSSSGANVLTF
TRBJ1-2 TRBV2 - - TGTGCCAGCACTGTTGAGTCTATCCTCTATGGCTACACCTTC CASTVESILYGYTF
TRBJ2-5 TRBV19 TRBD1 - TGTGCCAGTAGTCTAGCCCGGGACAGCCAAGAGACCCAGTACTTC CASSLARDSQETQYF
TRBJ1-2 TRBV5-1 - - TGCGCCAGCAGCTTTTCCGGGGACGGCTACACCTTC CASSFSGDGYTF
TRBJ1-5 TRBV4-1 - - TGCGCCAGCAGCCCAAGTAGCAATCAGCCCCAGCATTTT CASSPSSNQPQHF
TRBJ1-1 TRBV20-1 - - TGCAGTGCTAGAAGGACAGCCGAAGCTTTCTTT CSARRTAEAFF
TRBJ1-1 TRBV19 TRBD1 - TGTGCCAGTAGTGGGACAGGGCCGTACACTGAAGCTTTCTTT CASSGTGPYTEAFF
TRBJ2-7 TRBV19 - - TGTGCCAGTAGTACCGGGCCGTACGAGCAGTACTTC CASSTGPYEQYF
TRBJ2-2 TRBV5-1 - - TGCGCCAGCAGCCTGTCTTCGAACACCGGGGAGCTGTTTTTT CASSLSSNTGELFF
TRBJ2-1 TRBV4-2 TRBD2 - TGTGCCAGCAGCCAACCAACTAGCGGGAGGGCCAGGAATGAGCAGTTCTTC CASSQPTSGRARNEQFF
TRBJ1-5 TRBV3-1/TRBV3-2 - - TGTGCCAGCAGCCAGGGGACGAGACAGGTTTTTTGCAATCAGCCCCAGCATTTT CASSQGTRQVFCNQPQHF
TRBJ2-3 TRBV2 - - TGTGCCAGCAGTGACTGGCTAGCGAAAGATACGCAGTATTTT CASSDWLAKDTQYF
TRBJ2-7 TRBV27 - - TGTGCCAGCAGTTATGGCTACGAGCAGTACTTC CASSYGYEQYF
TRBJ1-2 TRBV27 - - TGTGCCAGCAGTGTACACAGAGCTAACTATGGCTACACCTTC CASSVHRANYGYTF
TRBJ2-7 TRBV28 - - TGTGCCAGCAGTTTATGGCAGACCTACGAGCAGTACTTC CASSLWQTYEQYF
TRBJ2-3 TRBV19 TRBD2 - TGTGCCAGTAGCCTTAGCGGGAGTCAAACAGATACGCAGTATTTT CASSLSGSQTDTQYF
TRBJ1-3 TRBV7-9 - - TGTGCCAGCAAGATACCTCAGGACTCTGGAAACACCATATATTTT CASKIPQDSGNTIYF
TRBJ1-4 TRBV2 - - TGTGCCAGCAGACGGGGTAGGGGGAATGAAAAACTGTTTTTT CASRRGRGNEKLFF
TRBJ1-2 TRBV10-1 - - TGCCTCCAGCGGACCCGCCCAGCAGTATCGGGGGGAAATGGCTACACCTTC CLQRTRPAVSGGNGYTF
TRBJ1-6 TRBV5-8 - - TGTGCCAGCGGCGCGGGACACTTCAATTCACCCCTCCACTTT CASGAGHFNSPLHF
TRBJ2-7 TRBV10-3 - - TGTGCCATCACAAGGGAACTTTACTACGAGCAGTACTTC CAITRELYYEQYF
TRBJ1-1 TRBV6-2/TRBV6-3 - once TGTGCCAGCAGTTATGCCGTCCATTCGGGGGGCACTGAAGCTTTCTTT CASSYAVHSGGTEAFF
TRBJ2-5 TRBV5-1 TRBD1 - TGCGCCAGCAGCTACACGCCGACAGGGGGTGCAGAGACCCAGTACTTC CASSYTPTGGAETQYF
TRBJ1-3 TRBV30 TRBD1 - TGTGCCTGGAGTCCGGACAGGGGAAACACCATATATTTT CAWSPDRGNTIYF
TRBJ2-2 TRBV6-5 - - TGTGCCAGCAGTCAGGGGTACACCGGGGAGCTGTTTTTT CASSQGYTGELFF
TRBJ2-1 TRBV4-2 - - TGTGCCAGCAGCCAAGCTGAGCTAGTCGATGAGCAGTTCTTC CASSQAELVDEQFF
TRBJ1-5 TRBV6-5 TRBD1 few TGTGCCAGCAGCTCCGGGACAGGGCACCAGCCCCAGCATTTT CASSSGTGHQPQHF
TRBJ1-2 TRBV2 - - TGTGCCAGCAGTGCCAGGGGCACCCAAGGGGGCTACACCTTC CASSARGTQGGYTF
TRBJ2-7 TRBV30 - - TGTGCCTGGGGCGGCCGCGACAGACTCTACGAGCAGTACTTC CAWGGRDRLYEQYF
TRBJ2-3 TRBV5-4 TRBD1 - TGTGCCAGCAGCTGGGGACCGGGACAGGGGGCTGGAGATACGCAGTATTTT CASSWGPGQGAGDTQYF
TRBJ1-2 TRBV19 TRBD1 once TGTGCCAGTAGTACCACCGGACAGGGGGCGGAGGGCTACACCTTC CASSTTGQGAEGYTF
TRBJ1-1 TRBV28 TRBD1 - TGTGCCAGCAGTTTTCCTCCAATTTTCCGGGACAGGTCTGGAGAAGCTTTCTTT CASSFPPIFRDRSGEAFF
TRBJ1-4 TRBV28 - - TGTGCCAGCAGTCCAGGGGACACGAAAAATGAAAAACTGTTTTTT CASSPGDTKNEKLFF
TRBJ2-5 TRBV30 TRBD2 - TGTGCCTGGAGGCAGGGGGGAGCGGGGGGCGCCCAAGAGACCCAGTACTTC CAWRQGGAGGAQETQYF
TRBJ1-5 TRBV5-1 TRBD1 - TGCGCCAGCAGCTATAACAGGGGACAGCCCCAGCATTTT CASSYNRGQPQHF